Listed below are T cell receptor beta chains from one sample, sequenced in a study of OX40 agonist ivuxolimab in advanced cancers. This table comes from immunoSEQ multiplex PCR, and its TCRdb copy is limited to in-frame clones, with some not included. This sample has about 77,000 clones, with over 70% found just once. The sequencing used CD4+ or CD8+ T cells sorted from blood, collected in a trial of the OX40 agonist ivuxolimab. The receptors stem from an adult with an advanced solid tumor such as melanoma, head and neck, liver or kidney cancer. CDR3s include the opening cysteine and the closing phenylalanine or tryptophan. The D gene is left open where the match is weak. Clone size is shown for a subset of rows, as once, few, many or a class of expanded clone.

V	D	J	size	length	DNA	CDR3
TRBV29-1	.	TRBJ2-1	.	14	TGCAGCGTTGAGGACCCTGATTCCTACAATGAGCAGTTCTTC	CSVEDPDSYNEQFF
TRBV6-1	.	TRBJ1-1	.	12	TGTGCCAGCAGTGTGTCCCGGGGGGAAGCTTTCTTT	CASSVSRGEAFF
TRBV6-6	TRBD1	TRBJ1-2	.	13	TGTGCCAGCAGTGGACAGGCGGACTATGGCTACACCTTC	CASSGQADYGYTF
TRBV5-4	TRBD2	TRBJ2-5	.	16	TGTGCCAGCAGCTTTAACATGCGGGAGATGGAAGAGACCCAGTACTTC	CASSFNMREMEETQYF
TRBV5-6	TRBD2	TRBJ2-7	.	13	TGTGCCAGCACCCCGGGGGGGGCAGGTTCGCTGTACTTC	CASTPGGAGSLYF
TRBV5-1	.	TRBJ2-6	.	16	TGCGCCAGCAGCTTGGGACAATACTCTGGGGCCAACGTCCTGACTTTC	CASSLGQYSGANVLTF
TRBV19	.	TRBJ2-2	.	15	TGTGCCAGTGGAAGGGTATTGGCAACCACCGGGGAGCTGTTTTTT	CASGRVLATTGELFF
TRBV19	.	TRBJ2-7	.	18	TGTGCCAGTAGCATCACCTCCTCGTGGGGATCTCTCTCCTACGAGCAGTACTTC	CASSITSSWGSLSYEQYF
TRBV19	TRBD1	TRBJ1-2	.	19	TGTGCCAGTAGTCCGGGGACGGGACAGCTCGCCGTCCTAAACTATGGCTACACCTTC	CASSPGTGQLAVLNYGYTF
TRBV5-6	TRBD1	TRBJ2-7	once	13	TGTGCCAGCAGGCTGGGACAGCACTACGAGCAGTACTTC	CASRLGQHYEQYF
TRBV4-1	TRBD1	TRBJ1-1	.	15	TGCGCCAGCAGCCAATTTACACAGGGGGCCACTGAAGCTTTCTTT	CASSQFTQGATEAFF
TRBV11-2	.	TRBJ1-1	.	16	TGTGCCAGCAGCCCCAAGAAGGCACAGGGGAACACTGAAGCTTTCTTT	CASSPKKAQGNTEAFF
TRBV7-9	.	TRBJ1-5	.	16	TGTGCCAGCAGCTTAGAGGTAGGGGCCATCAATCAGCCCCAGCATTTT	CASSLEVGAINQPQHF
TRBV6-6	.	TRBJ1-3	.	14	TGTGCCAGCAGTTTAACAGGGTCTGGAAACACCATATATTTT	CASSLTGSGNTIYF
TRBV7-9	.	TRBJ1-1	.	14	TGTGCCAGCAGCTTAGATCTGGGACGGGGTGAAGCTTTCTTT	CASSLDLGRGEAFF
TRBV5-6	TRBD1	TRBJ2-1	.	15	TGTGCCAGTTCGGGCCTGGACAGGGATGCTAATGAGCAGTTCTTC	CASSGLDRDANEQFF
TRBV5-4	.	TRBJ2-4	.	14	TGTGCCAGCAGCTTGGGTCAGTCCAAAAACATTCAGTACTTC	CASSLGQSKNIQYF
TRBV5-5	TRBD1	TRBJ1-1	.	15	TGTGCCAGCAGCTCCTTGCCGGGACAGGGGGCTGGGGCTTTCTTT	CASSSLPGQGAGAFF
TRBV5-1	.	TRBJ2-2	.	14	TGCGCCAGCAGCTTGGAGGCGAGACCCGGGGAGCTGTTTTTT	CASSLEARPGELFF
TRBV13	.	TRBJ1-1	.	15	TGTGCCAGCAGCGACCCCCGAGGGGGGGCCCATGAAGCTTTCTTT	CASSDPRGGAHEAFF
TRBV7-8	.	TRBJ1-2	.	15	TGTGCCAGCAGCTTAGTGAGGGATTCTAACTATGGCTACACCTTC	CASSLVRDSNYGYTF
TRBV7-9	TRBD1	TRBJ2-3	once	15	TGTGCCAGCAGCTTAGCACAGGGGCGCACAGATACGCAGTATTTT	CASSLAQGRTDTQYF
TRBV11-1	TRBD2	TRBJ2-5	.	14	TGTGCCAGCAGCTCGACTAGCGGGCAAGAGACCCAGTACTTC	CASSSTSGQETQYF
TRBV6-6	.	TRBJ1-1	.	13	TGTGCCACCCAAAGGGGGTTGAACACTGAAGCTTTCTTT	CATQRGLNTEAFF
TRBV2	.	TRBJ2-7	.	14	TGTGCCAGCAGTGGAACAGGGCCGTCCTACGAGCAGTACTTC	CASSGTGPSYEQYF
TRBV19	.	TRBJ1-1	.	14	TGTGCCAGTAGTACACTTATAACTGCCACTGAAGCTTTCTTT	CASSTLITATEAFF
TRBV11-3	.	TRBJ2-1	.	13	TGTGCCAGCAGCTTGGGACCAGACAATGAGCAGTTCTTC	CASSLGPDNEQFF
TRBV19	TRBD1	TRBJ1-1	.	16	TGTGCCAGTAGTGAATTCAGGGGGGGGAGTAACACTGAAGCTTTCTTT	CASSEFRGGSNTEAFF
TRBV7-8	.	TRBJ2-1	.	13	TGTGCCAGCCGGCCTAAACTATACAATGAGCAGTTCTTC	CASRPKLYNEQFF
TRBV5-1	TRBD1	TRBJ2-7	.	15	TGCGCCAGCAGCTGGGACAGGGGATCTAAGGACGAGCAGTACTTC	CASSWDRGSKDEQYF
TRBV5-4	TRBD1	TRBJ2-7	.	15	TGTGCCAGCAGCCGAACGGTGCAGGGGGCCTACGAGCAGTACTTC	CASSRTVQGAYEQYF
TRBV10-1	TRBD1	TRBJ1-4	.	15	TGCGCCAGCAGCGCTCAGGACAGGGTCAATGAAAAACTGTTTTTT	CASSAQDRVNEKLFF
TRBV4-1	.	TRBJ1-3	.	15	TGCGCCAGCAGCCCGGACGGGTTCTCTGGAAACACCATATATTTT	CASSPDGFSGNTIYF
TRBV5-1	TRBD2	TRBJ2-5	.	15	TGCGCCAGCAGCTTGGGGGCTAGCGGAGGAGAGACCCAGTACTTC	CASSLGASGGETQYF
TRBV9	.	TRBJ2-2	.	17	TGTGCCAGCAGCGTAGTGGGCAGCGGAGAAACCACCTGGGAGCTGTTTTTT	CASSVVGSGETTWELFF
TRBV28	.	TRBJ1-2	.	13	TGTGCCAGCAGCCAGGGTGGGGACTATGGCTACACCTTC	CASSQGGDYGYTF
TRBV11-3	TRBD2	TRBJ2-1	once	15	TGTGCCAGCAGCACGGGACTAGCGGGCTACAATGAGCAGTTCTTC	CASSTGLAGYNEQFF
TRBV2	.	TRBJ1-5	.	16	TGTGCCAGCAGTGAAGCGTCGCGGGGGGCAGGTCAGCCCCAGCATTTT	CASSEASRGAGQPQHF
TRBV5-1	TRBD2	TRBJ2-5	.	16	TGCGCCAGCAGGAGGAGGCGCGGGGGGTCACAAGAGACCCAGTACTTC	CASRRRRGGSQETQYF
TRBV10-3	TRBD2	TRBJ2-7	once	11	TGTGCCATCACAGCGGGAGGTGAGCAGTACTTC	CAITAGGEQYF
TRBV4-1	.	TRBJ1-1	.	14	TGCGCCAGCAGCCATCTCGACAGGAACACTGAAGCTTTCTTT	CASSHLDRNTEAFF